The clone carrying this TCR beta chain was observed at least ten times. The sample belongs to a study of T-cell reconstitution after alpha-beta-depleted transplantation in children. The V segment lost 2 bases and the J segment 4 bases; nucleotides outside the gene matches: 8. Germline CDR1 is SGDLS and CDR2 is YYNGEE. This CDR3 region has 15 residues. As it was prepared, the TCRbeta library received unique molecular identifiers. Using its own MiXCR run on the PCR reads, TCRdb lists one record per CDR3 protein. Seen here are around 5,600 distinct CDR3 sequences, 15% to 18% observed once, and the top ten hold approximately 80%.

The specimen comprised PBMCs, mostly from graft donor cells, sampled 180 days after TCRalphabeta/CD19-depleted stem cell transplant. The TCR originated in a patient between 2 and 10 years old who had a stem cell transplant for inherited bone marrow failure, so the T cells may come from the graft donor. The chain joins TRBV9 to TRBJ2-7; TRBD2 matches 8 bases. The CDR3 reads CASSVAGTSVYEQYF. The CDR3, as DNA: TGTGCCAGCAGCGTCGCCGGGACTAGTGTATACGAGCAGTACTTC.